Each of the 3 T cell receptor beta chains below was sequenced from the same sample in a study of identical twins. TCRdb called the 5' RACE reads again in MiXCR, with one record for every CDR3 protein. This sample has fewer than 650,000 distinct CDR3 sequences, with 7.5% to 10% found just once. The same data also contributed to another study, on yellow fever vaccine responses in identical twins.

Sequencing was carried out using PBMCs. These receptors all come from a woman aged 18-35 years in good health.

The chain employs TRBV7-2 and TRBJ2-3; 9 nucleotides agree with TRBD2. The V and J ends lost 5 bases and 0 bases, in that order; junction bases with no gene match: 9. Germline V gene lookup returns CDR1 SGHTA and CDR2 FQGNSA. The CDR3 extends over 17 amino acids. Written as DNA, the CDR3 is TGTGCCAGCAGCCCCCCCGGGACTAGCTATAGCACAGATACGCAGTATTTT. The encoded protein is CASSPPGTSYSTDTQYF.

This clonotype was counted many times. The chain couples TRBV7-9 to TRBJ2-1; TRBD1 agrees at 9 bases. Trimming cost V 4 bases and J 3 bases; bases outside gene matches: 7. Germline V gives CDR1 SEHNR, CDR2 FQNEAQ (reference sequence). The CDR3 is made up of 16 amino acids. CDR3 amino acids: CASSSSGTGFYNEQFF. CDR3 DNA: TGTGCCAGCAGCTCTTCCGGGACAGGGTTCTACAATGAGCAGTTCTTC.

This clonotype was detected ten times or more. This chain uses TRBV12-3 or TRBV12-4 with TRBJ2-7; possible D gene TRBD1, 5 bases. The CDR3 spans 14 residues. Trimming left V 1 base short and J 2 bases short, with 9 bases between. This CDR3 is CASSLDIQAYEQYF. The CDR3 DNA reads TGTGCCAGCAGTTTAGATATACAGGCCTACGAGCAGTACTTC.